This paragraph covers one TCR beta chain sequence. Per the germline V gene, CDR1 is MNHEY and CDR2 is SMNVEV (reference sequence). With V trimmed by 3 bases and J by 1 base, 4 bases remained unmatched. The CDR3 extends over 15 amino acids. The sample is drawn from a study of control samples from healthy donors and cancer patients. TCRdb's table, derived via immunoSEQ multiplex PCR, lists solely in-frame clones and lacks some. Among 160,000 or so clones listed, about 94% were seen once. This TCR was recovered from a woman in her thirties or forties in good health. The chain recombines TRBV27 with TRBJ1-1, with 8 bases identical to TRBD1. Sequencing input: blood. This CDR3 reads CASSLRTGTNTEAFF. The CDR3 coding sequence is TGTGCCAGCAGTTTGCGGACAGGGACGAACACTGAAGCTTTCTTT.